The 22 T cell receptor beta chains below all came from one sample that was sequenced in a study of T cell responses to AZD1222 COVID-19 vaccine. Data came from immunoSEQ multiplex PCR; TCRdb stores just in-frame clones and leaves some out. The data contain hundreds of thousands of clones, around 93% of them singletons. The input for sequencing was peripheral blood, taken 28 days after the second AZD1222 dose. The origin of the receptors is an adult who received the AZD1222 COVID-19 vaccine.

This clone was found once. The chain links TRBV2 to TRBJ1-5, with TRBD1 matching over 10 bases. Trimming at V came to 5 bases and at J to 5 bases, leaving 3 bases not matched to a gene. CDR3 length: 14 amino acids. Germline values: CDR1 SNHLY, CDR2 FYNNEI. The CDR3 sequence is CASSFGQGDQPQHF. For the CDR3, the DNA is TGTGCCAGCAGTTTCGGACAGGGGGATCAGCCCCAGCATTTT.

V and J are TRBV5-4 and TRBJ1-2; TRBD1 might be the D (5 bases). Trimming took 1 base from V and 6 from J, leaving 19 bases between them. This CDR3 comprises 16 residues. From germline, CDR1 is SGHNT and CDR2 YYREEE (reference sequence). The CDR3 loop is CASSLPFGQGENGYTF. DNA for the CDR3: TGTGCCAGCAGCTTGCCCTTCGGACAAGGCGAAAATGGCTACACCTTC.

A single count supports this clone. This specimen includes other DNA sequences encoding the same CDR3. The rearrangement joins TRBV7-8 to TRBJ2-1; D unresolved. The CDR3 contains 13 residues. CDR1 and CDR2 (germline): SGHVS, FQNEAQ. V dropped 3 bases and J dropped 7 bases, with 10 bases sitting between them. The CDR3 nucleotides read TGTGCCAGCAGCTTCCGGCTAGAGAATGAGCAGTTCTTC. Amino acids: CASSFRLENEQFF.

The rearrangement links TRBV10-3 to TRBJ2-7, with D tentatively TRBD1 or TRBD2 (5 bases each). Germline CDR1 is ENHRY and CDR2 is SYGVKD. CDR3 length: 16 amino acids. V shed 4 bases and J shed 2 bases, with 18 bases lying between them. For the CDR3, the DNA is TGTGCCATCAGTGCCATCCGGGCCAGAGGGGCCTACGAGCAGTACTTC. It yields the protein CAISAIRARGAYEQYF.

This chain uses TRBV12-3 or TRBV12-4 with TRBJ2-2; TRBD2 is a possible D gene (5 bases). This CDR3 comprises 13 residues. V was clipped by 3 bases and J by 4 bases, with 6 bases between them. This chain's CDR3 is CASSFTSTGELFF. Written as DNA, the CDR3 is TGTGCCAGCAGTTTCACTAGCACCGGGGAGCTGTTTTTT.

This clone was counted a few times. The CDR3: CASSVSGTDTQYF. CDR3 nucleotide sequence: TGTGCCAGTAGCGTCTCCGGGACAGATACGCAGTATTTT. This rearrangement joins TRBV19 to TRBJ2-3; D ambiguous. This CDR3 has 13 residues. The ends were cut back, 6 bases at V and 3 bases at J, with 10 bases in the middle. CDR1 and CDR2 (germline): LNHDA, SQIVND (reference sequence). Combining the CDR3 with reference TRBV19 and TRBJ2-3 gives the whole variable domain DGGITQSPKYLFRKEGQNVTLSCEQNLNHDAMYWYRQDPGQGLRLIYYSQIVNDFQKGDIAEGYSVSREKKESFPLTVTSAQKNPTAFYLCASSVSGTDTQYFGPGTRLTVL.

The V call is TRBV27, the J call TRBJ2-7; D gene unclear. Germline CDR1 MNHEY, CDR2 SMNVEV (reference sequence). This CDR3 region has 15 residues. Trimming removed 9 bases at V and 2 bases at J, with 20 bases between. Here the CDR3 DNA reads TGTGCCAGTCGGGTCTCCCAAACGGTAACCTACGAGCAGTACTTC. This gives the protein CASRVSQTVTYEQYF.

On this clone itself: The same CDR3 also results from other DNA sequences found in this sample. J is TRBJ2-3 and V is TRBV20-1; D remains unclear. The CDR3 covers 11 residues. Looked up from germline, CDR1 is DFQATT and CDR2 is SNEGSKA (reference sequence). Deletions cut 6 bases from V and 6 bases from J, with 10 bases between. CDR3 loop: CSARRRDTQYF. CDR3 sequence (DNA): TGCAGTGCACGTCGGCGGGATACGCAGTATTTT.

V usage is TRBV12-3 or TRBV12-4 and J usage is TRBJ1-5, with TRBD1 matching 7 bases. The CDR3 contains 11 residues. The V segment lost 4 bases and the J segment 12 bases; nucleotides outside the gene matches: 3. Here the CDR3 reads CASSSTGNQHF. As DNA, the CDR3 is TGTGCCAGCAGTTCGACAGGGAACCAGCATTTT.

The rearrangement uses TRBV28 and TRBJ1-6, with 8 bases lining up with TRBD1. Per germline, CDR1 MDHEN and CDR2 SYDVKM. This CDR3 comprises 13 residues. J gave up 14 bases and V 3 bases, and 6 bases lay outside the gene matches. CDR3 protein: CASSLGNRGSLHF. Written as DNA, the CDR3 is TGTGCCAGCAGTTTGGGCAACAGGGGGTCCCTCCACTTT.

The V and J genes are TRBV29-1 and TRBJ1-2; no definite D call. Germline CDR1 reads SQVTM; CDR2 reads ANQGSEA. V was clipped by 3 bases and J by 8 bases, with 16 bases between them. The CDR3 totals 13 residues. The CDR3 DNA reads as TGCAGCGTTGAGGGGTCGGCAGGAACCGGCTACACCTTC. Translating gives CSVEGSAGTGYTF.

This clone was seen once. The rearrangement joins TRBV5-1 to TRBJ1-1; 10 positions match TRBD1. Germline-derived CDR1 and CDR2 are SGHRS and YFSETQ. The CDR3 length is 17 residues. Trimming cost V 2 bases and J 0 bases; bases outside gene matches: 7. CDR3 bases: TGCGCCAGCAGCTTTGGGACAGGGGAGTGGATGAACACTGAAGCTTTCTTT. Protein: CASSFGTGEWMNTEAFF.

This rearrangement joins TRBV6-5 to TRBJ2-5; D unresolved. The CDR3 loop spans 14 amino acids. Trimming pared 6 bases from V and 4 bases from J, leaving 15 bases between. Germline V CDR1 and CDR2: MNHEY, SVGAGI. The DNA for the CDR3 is TGTGCCAGCAGGCGGAGTTCAGGCGGAGAGACCCAGTACTTC. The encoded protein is CASRRSSGGETQYF.

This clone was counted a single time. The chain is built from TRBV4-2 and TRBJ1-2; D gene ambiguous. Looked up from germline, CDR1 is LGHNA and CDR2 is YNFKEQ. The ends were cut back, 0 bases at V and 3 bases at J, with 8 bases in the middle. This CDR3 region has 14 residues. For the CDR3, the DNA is TGTGCCAGCAGCCAAGATCCAGTTTACTATGGCTACACCTTC. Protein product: CASSQDPVYYGYTF.

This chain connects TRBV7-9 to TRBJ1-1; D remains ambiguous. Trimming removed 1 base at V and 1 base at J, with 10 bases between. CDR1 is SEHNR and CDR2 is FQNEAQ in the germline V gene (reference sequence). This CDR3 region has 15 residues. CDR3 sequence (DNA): TGTGCCAGCAGCTTAGGAGGGATCGGGAACACTGAAGCTTTCTTT. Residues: CASSLGGIGNTEAFF.

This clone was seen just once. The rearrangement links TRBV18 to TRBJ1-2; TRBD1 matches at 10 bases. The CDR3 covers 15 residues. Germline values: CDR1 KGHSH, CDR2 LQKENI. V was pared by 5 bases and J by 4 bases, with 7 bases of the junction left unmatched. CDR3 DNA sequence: TGTGCCAGCTCATGGGGACAGGGGACCGGCTATGGCTACACCTTC. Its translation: CASSWGQGTGYGYTF.

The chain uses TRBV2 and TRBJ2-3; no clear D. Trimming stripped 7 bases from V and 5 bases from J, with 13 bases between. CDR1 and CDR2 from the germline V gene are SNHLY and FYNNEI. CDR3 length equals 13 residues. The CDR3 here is CASNWLSQDTQYF. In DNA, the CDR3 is TGTGCCAGCAATTGGCTTTCCCAAGATACGCAGTATTTT.

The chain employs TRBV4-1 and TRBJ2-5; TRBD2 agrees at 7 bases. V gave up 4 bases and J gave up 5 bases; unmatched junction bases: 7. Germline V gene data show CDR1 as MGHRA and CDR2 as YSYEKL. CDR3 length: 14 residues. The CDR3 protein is CASSPGGEGETQYF. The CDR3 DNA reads TGCGCCAGCAGCCCCGGCGGGGAGGGGGAGACCCAGTACTTC.

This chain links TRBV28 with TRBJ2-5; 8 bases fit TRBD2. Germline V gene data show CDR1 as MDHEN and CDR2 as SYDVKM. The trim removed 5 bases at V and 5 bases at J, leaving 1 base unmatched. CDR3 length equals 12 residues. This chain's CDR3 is CASSPGGETQYF. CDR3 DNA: TGTGCCAGCAGTCCGGGGGGGGAGACCCAGTACTTC.

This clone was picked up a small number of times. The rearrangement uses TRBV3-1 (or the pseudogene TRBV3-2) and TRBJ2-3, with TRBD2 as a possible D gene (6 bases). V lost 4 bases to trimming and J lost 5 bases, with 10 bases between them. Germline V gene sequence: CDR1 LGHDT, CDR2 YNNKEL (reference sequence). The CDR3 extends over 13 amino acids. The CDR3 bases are TGTGCCAGCAGCCGGGGGGTGGGAGATACGCAGTATTTT. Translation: CASSRGVGDTQYF.

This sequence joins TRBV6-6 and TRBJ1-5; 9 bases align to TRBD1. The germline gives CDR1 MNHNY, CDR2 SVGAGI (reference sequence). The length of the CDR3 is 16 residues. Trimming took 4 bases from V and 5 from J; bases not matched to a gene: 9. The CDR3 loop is CASSSIEDRGDQPQHF. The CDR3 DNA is TGTGCCAGCAGTTCGATAGAGGACAGGGGAGATCAGCCCCAGCATTTT.

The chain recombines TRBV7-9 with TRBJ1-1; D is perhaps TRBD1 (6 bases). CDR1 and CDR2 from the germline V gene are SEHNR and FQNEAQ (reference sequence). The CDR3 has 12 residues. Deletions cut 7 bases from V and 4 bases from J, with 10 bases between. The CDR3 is CASTKGGTEAFF. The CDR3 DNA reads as TGTGCCAGCACCAAAGGGGGCACTGAAGCTTTCTTT.